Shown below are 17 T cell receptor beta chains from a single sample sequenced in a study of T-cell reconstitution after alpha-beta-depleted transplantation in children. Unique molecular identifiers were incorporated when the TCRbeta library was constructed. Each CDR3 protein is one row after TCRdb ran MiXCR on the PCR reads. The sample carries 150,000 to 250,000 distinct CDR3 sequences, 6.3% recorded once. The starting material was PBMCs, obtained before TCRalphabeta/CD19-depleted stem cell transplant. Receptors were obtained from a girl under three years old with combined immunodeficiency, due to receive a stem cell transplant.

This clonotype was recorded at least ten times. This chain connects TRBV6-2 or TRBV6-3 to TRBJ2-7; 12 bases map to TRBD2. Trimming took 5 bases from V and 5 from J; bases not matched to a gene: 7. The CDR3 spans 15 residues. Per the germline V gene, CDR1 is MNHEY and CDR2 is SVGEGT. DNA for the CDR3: TGTGCCAGCAGTCGCGGACTAGCGGGGTACGACGAGCAGTACTTC. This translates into CASSRGLAGYDEQYF.

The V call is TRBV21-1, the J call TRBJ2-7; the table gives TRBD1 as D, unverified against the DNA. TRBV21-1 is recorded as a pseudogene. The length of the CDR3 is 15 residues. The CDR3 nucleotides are TGTGCCAGCAGCACCGGACACATAAGCTCCTACGAGCAGTACTTC. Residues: CASSTGHISSYEQYF.

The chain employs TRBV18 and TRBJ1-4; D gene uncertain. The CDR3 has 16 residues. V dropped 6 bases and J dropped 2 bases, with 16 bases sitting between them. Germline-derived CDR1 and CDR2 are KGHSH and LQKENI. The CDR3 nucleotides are TGTGCCAGCTCGCCGAGTCGGGTAGCGACTAATGAAAAACTGTTTTTT. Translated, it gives CASSPSRVATNEKLFF.

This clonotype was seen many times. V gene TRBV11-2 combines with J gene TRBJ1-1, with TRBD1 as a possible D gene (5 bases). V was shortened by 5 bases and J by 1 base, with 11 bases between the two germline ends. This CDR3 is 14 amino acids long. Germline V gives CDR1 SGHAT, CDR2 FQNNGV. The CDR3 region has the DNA TGTGCCAGCAGCATAATGACAGCGAACACTGAAGCTTTCTTT. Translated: CASSIMTANTEAFF. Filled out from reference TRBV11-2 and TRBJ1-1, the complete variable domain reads EAGVAQSPRYKIIEKRQSVAFWCNPISGHATLYWYQQILGQGPKLLIQFQNNGVVDDSQLPKDRFSAERLKGVDSTLKIQPAKLEDSAVYLCASSIMTANTEAFFGQGTRLTVV.

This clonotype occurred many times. Here the CDR3 DNA reads TGTGCCAGCAGCGGGGGATATGAGCAGTTCTTC. This codes for CASSGGYEQFF. The rearrangement uses TRBV5-4 and TRBJ2-1, with D possibly being TRBD1 or TRBD2 (5 bases each). Germline loops: CDR1 SGHNT, CDR2 YYREEE (reference sequence). The V end lost 4 bases, the J end lost 8 bases, and 7 bases lay between the germline ends. This CDR3 has 11 residues.

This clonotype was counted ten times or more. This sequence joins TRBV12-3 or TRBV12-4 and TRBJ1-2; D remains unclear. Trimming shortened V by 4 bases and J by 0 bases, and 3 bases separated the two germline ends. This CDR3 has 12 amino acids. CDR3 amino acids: CASSWTNYGYTF. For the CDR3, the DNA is TGTGCCAGCAGTTGGACTAACTATGGCTACACCTTC.

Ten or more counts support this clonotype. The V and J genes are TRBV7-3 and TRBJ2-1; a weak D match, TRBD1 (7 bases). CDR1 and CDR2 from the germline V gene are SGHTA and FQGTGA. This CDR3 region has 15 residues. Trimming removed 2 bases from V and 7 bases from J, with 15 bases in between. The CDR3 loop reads CASSLLRRGPNEQFF. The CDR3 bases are TGTGCCAGCAGCTTATTAAGGAGGGGGCCGAATGAGCAGTTCTTC.

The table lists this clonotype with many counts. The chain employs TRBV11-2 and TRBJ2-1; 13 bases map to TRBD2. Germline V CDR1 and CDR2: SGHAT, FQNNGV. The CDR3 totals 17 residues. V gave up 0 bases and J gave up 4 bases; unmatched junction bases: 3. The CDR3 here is CASSLEAGLAGYNEQFF. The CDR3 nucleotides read TGTGCCAGCAGCTTAGAGGCGGGACTAGCGGGGTACAATGAGCAGTTCTTC.

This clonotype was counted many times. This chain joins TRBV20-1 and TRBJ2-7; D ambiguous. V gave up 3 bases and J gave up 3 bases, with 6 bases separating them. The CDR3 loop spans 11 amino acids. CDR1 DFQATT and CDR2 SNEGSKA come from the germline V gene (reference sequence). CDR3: CSASNGYEQYF. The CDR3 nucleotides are TGCAGTGCTAGTAACGGCTACGAGCAGTACTTC.

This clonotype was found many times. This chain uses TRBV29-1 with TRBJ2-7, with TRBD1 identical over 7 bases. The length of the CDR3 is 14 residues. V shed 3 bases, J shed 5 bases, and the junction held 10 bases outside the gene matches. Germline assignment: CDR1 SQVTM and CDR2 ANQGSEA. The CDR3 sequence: CSVEAGRQGNEQYF. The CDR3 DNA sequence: TGCAGCGTTGAGGCAGGTAGACAGGGAAACGAGCAGTACTTC.

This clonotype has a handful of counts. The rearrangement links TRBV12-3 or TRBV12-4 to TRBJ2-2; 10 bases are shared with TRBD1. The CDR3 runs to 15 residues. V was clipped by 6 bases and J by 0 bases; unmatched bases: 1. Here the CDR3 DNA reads TGTGCCAGCAGGGGGACAGGGGCGAACACCGGGGAGCTGTTTTTT. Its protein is CASRGTGANTGELFF.

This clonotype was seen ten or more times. Here the CDR3 DNA reads TGTGCCAGCAGTTTAGGACTAGCGGGAGGATTAGATACGCAGTATTTT. This gives the protein CASSLGLAGGLDTQYF. The chain recombines TRBV28 with TRBJ2-3; 14 nucleotides agree with TRBD2. J gave up 5 bases and V 2 bases, and 3 bases lay outside the gene matches. CDR3 length equals 16 residues. Looked up from germline, CDR1 is MDHEN and CDR2 is SYDVKM.

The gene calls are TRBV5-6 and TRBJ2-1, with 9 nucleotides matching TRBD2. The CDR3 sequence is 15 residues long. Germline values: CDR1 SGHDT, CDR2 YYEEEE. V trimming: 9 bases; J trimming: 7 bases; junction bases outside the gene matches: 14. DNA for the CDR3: TGTGCCATGGGCCTGGGGCTAGCGGGACGGAATGAGCAGTTCTTC. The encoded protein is CAMGLGLAGRNEQFF.

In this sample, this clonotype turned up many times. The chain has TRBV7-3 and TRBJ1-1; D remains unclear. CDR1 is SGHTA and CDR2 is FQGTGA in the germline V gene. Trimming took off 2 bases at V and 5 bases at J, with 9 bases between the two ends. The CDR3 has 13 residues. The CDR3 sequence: CASSLSLGTEAFF. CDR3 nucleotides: TGTGCCAGCAGCTTATCGCTGGGGACTGAAGCTTTCTTT. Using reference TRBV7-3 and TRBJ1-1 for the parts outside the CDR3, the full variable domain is GAGVSQTPSNKVTEKGKYVELRCDPISGHTALYWYRQSLGQGPEFLIYFQGTGAADDSGLPNDRFFAVRPEGSVSTLKIQRTERGDSAVYLCASSLSLGTEAFFGQGTRLTVV.

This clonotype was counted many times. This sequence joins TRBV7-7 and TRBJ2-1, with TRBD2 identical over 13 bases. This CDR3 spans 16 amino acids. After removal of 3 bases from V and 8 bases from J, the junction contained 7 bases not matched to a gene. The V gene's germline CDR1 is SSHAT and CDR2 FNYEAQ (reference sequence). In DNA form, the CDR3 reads TGTGCCAGCAGCTTGGGACTAGCGGGGTTGGGGGATGAGCAGTTCTTC. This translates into CASSLGLAGLGDEQFF.

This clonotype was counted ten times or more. The CDR3 coding sequence is TGTGCCAGCAGCCAAGTCTGGGACGGACAGGGGGCGTCCTACGAGCAGTACTTC. This gives the protein CASSQVWDGQGASYEQYF. The chain combines TRBV4-2 with TRBJ2-7, with 11 bases aligning to TRBD1. V shed 1 base and J 1 base; nucleotides not matched to a gene: 9. Germline-derived CDR1 and CDR2 are LGHNA and YNFKEQ. The CDR3 consists of 18 residues.

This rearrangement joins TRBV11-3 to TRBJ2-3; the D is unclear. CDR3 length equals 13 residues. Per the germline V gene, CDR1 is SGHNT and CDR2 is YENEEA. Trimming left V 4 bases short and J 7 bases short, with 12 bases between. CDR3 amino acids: CASSSYQSNTQYF. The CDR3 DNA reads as TGTGCCAGCAGCTCATACCAATCGAATACGCAGTATTTT.